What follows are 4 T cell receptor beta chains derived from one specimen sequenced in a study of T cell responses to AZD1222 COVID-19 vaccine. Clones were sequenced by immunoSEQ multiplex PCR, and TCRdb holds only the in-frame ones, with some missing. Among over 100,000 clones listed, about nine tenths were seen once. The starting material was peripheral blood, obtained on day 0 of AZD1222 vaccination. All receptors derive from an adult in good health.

The CDR3 reads CASSSPDQNGYEQYF. CDR3 nucleotides: TGTGCCAGCAGCTCCCCCGACCAGAATGGCTACGAGCAGTACTTC. The rearrangement uses TRBV6-5 and TRBJ2-7; D is ambiguous. This CDR3 spans 15 amino acids. Trimming removed 6 bases from V and 3 bases from J, with 18 bases in between. Germline V lookup: CDR1 MNHEY, CDR2 SVGAGI.

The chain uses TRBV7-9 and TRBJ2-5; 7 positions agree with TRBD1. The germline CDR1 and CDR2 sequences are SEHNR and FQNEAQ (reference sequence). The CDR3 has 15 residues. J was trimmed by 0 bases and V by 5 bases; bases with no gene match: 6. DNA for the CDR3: TGTGCCAGCAGCCCCGGGACAGTGTACCAAGAGACCCAGTACTTC. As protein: CASSPGTVYQETQYF.

Here the CDR3 DNA reads TGTGCCAGCAGCTCATCCACCGGAGAGACCCAGTACTTC. Translation gives CASSSSTGETQYF. The rearrangement uses TRBV7-2 and TRBJ2-5; unclear D gene. Germline loops: CDR1 SGHTA, CDR2 FQGNSA. The CDR3 is 13 amino acids. V lost 4 bases, J lost 4 bases, and 10 bases lay in between.

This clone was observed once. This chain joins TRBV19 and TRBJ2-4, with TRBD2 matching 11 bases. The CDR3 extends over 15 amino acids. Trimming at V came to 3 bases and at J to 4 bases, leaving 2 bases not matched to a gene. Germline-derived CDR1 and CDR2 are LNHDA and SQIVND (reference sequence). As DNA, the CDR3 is TGTGCCAGTAGTATTTTAGCGGGAGGGAAAAACATTCAGTACTTC. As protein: CASSILAGGKNIQYF.